These 22 T cell receptor beta chains share one sample of origin, sequenced in a study of Graves' ophthalmopathy and Graves' hyperthyroidism. Amplifying from RNA transcripts, the study obtained TCR beta CDR3 regions. Amplification began with first-round RT-PCR using HTBI primers, then second-round multiplex PCR was performed. TCRdb reanalysed the multiplex PCR reads using MiXCR and keeps one entry per CDR3 protein. Among about 210,000 distinct CDR3 sequences listed, about 32% were seen once. The specimen was peripheral blood. These receptor sequences come from a man in his fifties or sixties with Graves' ophthalmopathy.

J is TRBJ1-2 and V is TRBV12-3 or TRBV12-4; 8 bases fit TRBD1. The CDR3 consists of 16 residues. V dropped 5 bases and J dropped 12; count of bases not matched to a gene: 20. The CDR3 DNA follows: TGTGCCAGCAGTCTTACTTCTGACAGGGGACGCCCTGGTAACACCTTC. Encoded protein: CASSLTSDRGRPGNTF.

The V call is TRBV2, the J call TRBJ2-7, with TRBD2 matching over 7 bases. Germline loops: CDR1 SNHLY, CDR2 FYNNEI. CDR3 length: 15 amino acids. After removal of 6 bases from V and 4 bases from J, the junction contained 12 bases not matched to a gene. Here the CDR3 DNA reads TGTGCCAGCAGAGTTCTAGTGGGAGGGCCATACGAGCAGTACTTC. Amino acids: CASRVLVGGPYEQYF.

This clonotype was counted many times. V gene TRBV6-2 or TRBV6-3 combines with J gene TRBJ2-6; D call uncertain. The V end was cut by 4 bases, the J end by 4 bases, with 5 bases between. This CDR3 is built from 13 residues. Germline values: CDR1 MNHEY, CDR2 SVGEGT. As DNA, the CDR3 is TGTGCCAGCAGTTTAAGGGGGGCCAACGTCCTGACTTTC. Protein: CASSLRGANVLTF.

This clonotype has a count of ten or more. Mismatch with germline at one junction end may stem from a read error. The chain employs TRBV20-1 and TRBJ2-4; unclear D gene. Germline V CDR1 and CDR2: DFQATT, SNEGSKA (reference sequence). This CDR3 region has 14 residues. Written as DNA, the CDR3 is TGCAGTGCTAGAGACACACTTTTTGGAAACATTCGGTACTTC. Translation: CSARDTLFGNIRYF.

This clonotype was recorded at least ten times. The rearrangement links TRBV10-3 to TRBJ2-7; 11 bases are shared with TRBD2. Germline values: CDR1 ENHRY, CDR2 SYGVKD. The CDR3 contains 13 residues. V was pared by 9 bases and J by 4 bases, with 5 bases of the junction left unmatched. The CDR3 sequence is CAICSGRDYEQYF. In DNA, the CDR3 is TGTGCCATTTGTAGCGGGAGGGATTACGAGCAGTACTTC.

This clonotype came up many times. This chain links TRBV4-1 with TRBJ1-5, with D possibly matching TRBD1 (6 bases). The CDR3 consists of 16 residues. CDR1 and CDR2 (germline): MGHRA, YSYEKL. V was shortened by 1 base and J by 7 bases, with 17 bases between the two germline ends. CDR3 sequence: CASSQGQQGRGQPQHF. Written as DNA, the CDR3 is TGCGCCAGCAGCCAAGGACAACAGGGTCGAGGGCAGCCCCAGCATTTT.

This clonotype was seen ten or more times. V and J are TRBV18 and TRBJ2-7; no firm D call. CDR3 length equals 13 residues. Trimming removed 6 bases from V and 3 bases from J, with 12 bases in between. Germline V gene sequence: CDR1 KGHSH, CDR2 LQKENI. Here the CDR3 DNA reads TGTGCCAGCTCCCCGGGCATTCTCTACGAGCAGTACTTC. Its protein is CASSPGILYEQYF.

This clonotype was counted ten times or more. The CDR3 reads CSARDLRSGRATDTQYF. In DNA, the CDR3 is TGCAGTGCTAGAGATTTGAGGAGCGGGAGAGCCACAGATACGCAGTATTTT. This rearrangement joins TRBV20-1 to TRBJ2-3; 8 nucleotides line up with TRBD2. Germline loops: CDR1 DFQATT, CDR2 SNEGSKA (reference sequence). The CDR3 runs to 17 residues. Trimming cost V 0 bases and J 2 bases; bases outside gene matches: 10.

The chain combines TRBV3-1 with TRBJ2-7; D not certain. The CDR3 loop spans 14 amino acids. V lost 0 bases and J lost 7, with 13 bases in between. CDR1 is LGHDT and CDR2 is YNNKEL in the germline V gene (reference sequence). CDR3 sequence reads: CASSQDWVAGEQYF. The CDR3 DNA sequence: TGTGCCAGCAGCCAAGATTGGGTGGCCGGGGAGCAGTACTTC.

This clonotype was counted many times. The genes are TRBV6-2 or TRBV6-3 and TRBJ2-7; D is unclear. CDR1 and CDR2 (germline): MNHEY, SVGEGT. The V end lost 0 bases, the J end lost 7 bases, and 13 bases lay between the germline ends. The CDR3 runs to 14 residues. The CDR3 nucleotides are TGTGCCAGCAGTTACTCGAAGGGCAGGTGGGAGCAGTACTTC. It translates to CASSYSKGRWEQYF.

The chain uses TRBV5-1 and TRBJ1-1, with 10 bases matching TRBD1. The J segment lost 2 bases and the V segment lost 0 bases, leaving 1 base of the junction unmatched. The germline V gene has CDR1 SGHRS and CDR2 YFSETQ. The CDR3 consists of 15 residues. DNA for the CDR3: TGCGCCAGCAGCTTGGGGACAGGGGGAAACACTGAAGCTTTCTTT. Its protein product is CASSLGTGGNTEAFF.

This clonotype was recorded many times. The V and J genes are TRBV4-1 and TRBJ1-5, with D perhaps matching TRBD1 (6 bases). V was cut by 1 base and J by 4 bases, with 11 bases left in between. Germline assignment: CDR1 MGHRA and CDR2 YSYEKL. This CDR3 contains 15 residues. The CDR3, as DNA: TGCGCCAGCAGCCAAGGTCAGGGGACTAATCAGCCCCAGCATTTT. Protein product: CASSQGQGTNQPQHF.

This clonotype was counted at least ten times. This chain uses TRBV19 with TRBJ2-4, with 10 nucleotides matching TRBD1. Per the germline V gene, CDR1 is LNHDA and CDR2 is SQIVND (reference sequence). The ends lost 6 bases at V and 8 bases at J; junction bases unmatched: 7. CDR3 length equals 14 residues. CDR3 region: CASSDRGRGDIQYF. The CDR3 nucleotides read TGTGCCAGTAGCGACAGGGGGCGCGGAGACATTCAGTACTTC.

This clonotype was seen at least ten times. J is TRBJ2-5 and V is TRBV7-9; 7 nucleotides match TRBD2. Germline V CDR1 and CDR2: SEHNR, FQNEAQ (reference sequence). The CDR3 sequence is 17 residues long. The junction had 16 bases not matched to a gene; V was cut back by 8 bases and J by 1 base. The chain's CDR3 is CASGSTGSGPFQETQYF. The CDR3 coding sequence is TGTGCCAGCGGCTCCACTGGTAGCGGGCCCTTCCAAGAGACCCAGTACTTC. Drawing the rest from reference TRBV7-9 and TRBJ2-5, the complete variable domain is DTGVSQNPRHKITKRGQNVTFRCDPISEHNRLYWYRQTLGQGPEFLTYFQNEAQLEKSRLLSDRFSAERPKGSFSTLEIQRTEQGDSAMYLCASGSTGSGPFQETQYFGPGTRLLVL.

This clonotype was seen ten or more times. The chain joins TRBV6-1 to TRBJ1-1, with TRBD1 matching 7 bases. Germline lookup yields CDR1 MNHNS and CDR2 SASEGT. The CDR3 sequence is 18 residues long. Trimming at V came to 2 bases and at J to 0 bases, leaving 12 bases not matched to a gene. CDR3 residues: CASSEIPPRQGMNTEAFF. The CDR3 DNA reads as TGTGCCAGCAGTGAAATACCACCCCGACAGGGTATGAACACTGAAGCTTTCTTT.

This clonotype was observed many times. The chain joins TRBV19 to TRBJ2-5; D ambiguous. V was pared by 10 bases and J by 4 bases, with 19 bases between. Germline CDR1 LNHDA, CDR2 SQIVND (reference sequence). The CDR3 has 14 amino acids. CDR3 residues: CATWTLVPAETQYF. DNA for the CDR3: TGTGCCACCTGGACCCTAGTCCCCGCAGAGACCCAGTACTTC.

This clonotype was detected many times. A much larger clone differs by one base, so this may be a read error. The rearrangement links TRBV24-1 to TRBJ2-5; D uncertain. Per the germline V gene, CDR1 is KGHDR and CDR2 is SFDVKD. This CDR3 has 12 residues. The DNA of the CDR3 is TGTGCCACCAGCGCTGGGTTGGAGACCCAGTGCTTC. Its translation: CATSAGLETQCF.

The V call is TRBV20-1, the J call TRBJ2-7; D is possibly TRBD2 (5 bases). Between the trimmed V and J ends, which lost 3 bases and 5 bases, there was a span of 14 bases. CDR3 length: 13 amino acids. Germline values: CDR1 DFQATT, CDR2 SNEGSKA (reference sequence). The CDR3 region has the DNA TGCAGTGCTAGCAACCTAGCTCGCGACGAGCAGTACTTC. Translating gives CSASNLARDEQYF.

V usage is TRBV2 and J usage is TRBJ2-7, with 11 bases identical to TRBD2. The CDR3 is made up of 15 amino acids. The junction had 8 bases not matched to a gene; V was cut back by 5 bases and J by 5 bases. Germline loops: CDR1 SNHLY, CDR2 FYNNEI. The CDR3, as DNA: TGTGCCAGCAGTCCCTTAGCGGGAGGGCCCCACGAGCAGTACTTC. Its protein product is CASSPLAGGPHEQYF.

The DNA for the CDR3 is TGTGCCAGCAGTGTTTACAGGGGAGGCGAGCAGTACTTC. It encodes CASSVYRGGEQYF. The chain recombines TRBV2 with TRBJ2-7; D perhaps matches TRBD1 (7 bases). The CDR3 sequence is 13 residues long. Deletions cut 4 bases from V and 6 bases from J, with 13 bases between. Looked up from germline, CDR1 is SNHLY and CDR2 is FYNNEI.

This clonotype was counted ten times or more. This chain links TRBV29-1 with TRBJ2-5, with D possibly being TRBD1 or TRBD2 (5 bases each). Germline assignment: CDR1 SQVTM and CDR2 ANQGSEA. The V end was cut by 2 bases, the J end by 0 bases, with 7 bases between. This CDR3 comprises 13 residues. The CDR3 protein is CSVESGHQETQYF. The CDR3 DNA follows: TGCAGCGTTGAATCGGGACACCAAGAGACCCAGTACTTC.

The V gene is TRBV20-1, the J gene TRBJ1-5; tentative D call: TRBD1 (6 bases). This CDR3 is built from 13 residues. Germline V gene data show CDR1 as DFQATT and CDR2 as SNEGSKA (reference sequence). Trimming removed 5 bases at V and 3 bases at J, with 11 bases between. As DNA, the CDR3 is TGCAGTGCTTTCAGGGACACCAATCAGCCCCAGCATTTT. Amino acids: CSAFRDTNQPQHF.